The 14 T cell receptor beta chains below were found in one sample sequenced in a study of blood T cell repertoires in COVID-19. Measured with immunoSEQ multiplex PCR; TCRdb has only the in-frame clones, and not every one. In the table there are some 100,000 clones, roughly four fifths of which are singletons. Sequencing used peripheral blood. Source of these receptors: a man aged 45-60 years with active or convalescent COVID-19.

The V gene is TRBV5-1, the J gene TRBJ1-1; TRBD1 might be the D (5 bases). The V gene's germline CDR1 is SGHRS and CDR2 YFSETQ. Deletions cut 1 base from V and 4 bases from J, with 14 bases between. This CDR3 spans 15 amino acids. Here the CDR3 reads CASSLPGREGTEAFF. In DNA form, the CDR3 reads TGCGCCAGCAGCTTGCCAGGGAGGGAGGGCACTGAAGCTTTCTTT.

This clone showed up just a few times. The CDR3 DNA reads TGTGCCAGCTCACCAGGGACAGGGAGCACCGGGGAGCTGTTTTTT. This encodes CASSPGTGSTGELFF. The chain joins TRBV18 to TRBJ2-2; 9 positions match TRBD1. The CDR3 is 15 residues long. The germline V gene has CDR1 KGHSH and CDR2 LQKENI. The ends lost 2 bases at V and 4 bases at J; junction bases unmatched: 2.

The genes are TRBV24-1 and TRBJ2-5; TRBD1 aligns across 9 bases. The germline gives CDR1 KGHDR, CDR2 SFDVKD. After removal of 5 bases from V and 3 bases from J, the junction contained 6 bases not matched to a gene. The CDR3 spans 15 residues. The CDR3 is CATSGTGGLEETQYF. The CDR3 region has the DNA TGTGCCACCAGTGGAACAGGGGGCCTTGAAGAGACCCAGTACTTC.

Only a few counts were recorded for this clone. The J gene is TRBJ2-5, the V gene TRBV11-2; TRBD2 might be the D (5 bases). Germline lookup yields CDR1 SGHAT and CDR2 FQNNGV. V lost 1 base to trimming and J lost 5 bases, with 11 bases between them. This CDR3 has 14 residues. DNA of the CDR3: TGTGCCAGCAGCTTAGCTAATTCGGGGGAGACCCAGTACTTC. Translated: CASSLANSGETQYF.

V gene TRBV25-1 combines with J gene TRBJ1-1, with 7 bases matching TRBD1. There are 14 residues in the CDR3. CDR1 MGHDK and CDR2 SYGVNS come from the germline V gene. V dropped 5 bases and J dropped 0; count of bases not matched to a gene: 3. CDR3 nucleotides: TGTGCCAGCAGTCCGACAGGGCTGAACACTGAAGCTTTCTTT. It encodes CASSPTGLNTEAFF.

J is TRBJ2-3 and V is TRBV7-2; 16 nucleotides align to TRBD2. The germline V gene has CDR1 SGHTA and CDR2 FQGNSA. J was trimmed by 3 bases and V by 0 bases; bases with no gene match: 3. The CDR3 is 18 residues long. The CDR3 DNA reads as TGTGCCAGCAGCTTAGCCCCGGGACTAGCGGGGGGGACAGATACGCAGTATTTT. Its protein product is CASSLAPGLAGGTDTQYF.

The chain has TRBV6-5 and TRBJ1-1; D possibly corresponds to TRBD1 (5 bases). The germline V gene has CDR1 MNHEY and CDR2 SVGAGI. There are 13 residues in the CDR3. Trimming removed 8 bases at V and 4 bases at J, with 14 bases between. Here the CDR3 reads CASGWGRGTEAFF. The DNA of the CDR3 is TGTGCCAGCGGGTGGGGAAGGGGCACTGAAGCTTTCTTT.

A few counts support this clone. The chain employs TRBV5-8 and TRBJ2-3; weak D call: TRBD2 (5 bases). Germline V gives CDR1 SGHTS, CDR2 YDEGEE. CDR3 size: 19 residues. The ends were cut back, 7 bases at V and 0 bases at J, with 27 bases in the middle. The CDR3 bases are TGTGCCAGCCCCGAGGGATGGCGGTTCAATACTACTAGCACAGATACGCAGTATTTT. Its translation: CASPEGWRFNTTSTDTQYF. The full variable domain, its missing parts supplied by reference TRBV5-8 and TRBJ2-3, is EAGVTQSPTHLIKTRGQQATLRCSPISGHTSVYWYQQALGLGLQFLLWYDEGEERNRGNFPPRFSGRQFPNYSSELNVNALELEDSALYLCASPEGWRFNTTSTDTQYFGPGTRLTVL.

This sequence joins TRBV5-1 and TRBJ2-2, with D possibly matching TRBD2 (5 bases). Trimming took 2 bases from V and 1 from J, leaving 6 bases between them. This CDR3 contains 14 residues. Germline lookup yields CDR1 SGHRS and CDR2 YFSETQ. DNA of the CDR3: TGCGCCAGCAGCTTTGGAGGGAACACCGGGGAGCTGTTTTTT. Amino acids: CASSFGGNTGELFF.

The gene calls are TRBV19 and TRBJ1-5; 7 bases match TRBD1. The germline V gene encodes CDR1 LNHDA and CDR2 SQIVND (reference sequence). The trim removed 3 bases at V and 0 bases at J, leaving 5 bases unmatched. The CDR3 sequence is 16 residues long. This CDR3 is CASSITGVYSNQPQHF. In DNA, the CDR3 is TGTGCCAGTAGTATCACAGGGGTCTATAGCAATCAGCCCCAGCATTTT.

The J gene is TRBJ1-4, the V gene TRBV20-1, with D unclear. V lost 3 bases to trimming and J lost 4 bases, with 3 bases between them. This CDR3 has 11 residues. CDR1 and CDR2 from the germline V gene are DFQATT and SNEGSKA (reference sequence). The CDR3 region is CSASSNEKLFF. CDR3 sequence (DNA): TGCAGTGCTAGCAGTAATGAAAAACTGTTTTTT.

This chain connects TRBV2 to TRBJ2-7; D perhaps matches TRBD2 (6 bases). CDR3 length: 14 residues. V dropped 3 bases and J dropped 2 bases, with 11 bases sitting between them. Germline CDR1 reads SNHLY; CDR2 reads FYNNEI. The CDR3 loop reads CASSDSGVPYEQYF. CDR3 sequence (DNA): TGTGCCAGCAGTGATTCGGGGGTTCCCTACGAGCAGTACTTC.

CDR3 DNA: TGTGCCAGCAGCCGCGGACAGGGGCCCCAAGAGACCCAGTACTTC. Amino acid sequence: CASSRGQGPQETQYF. The rearrangement joins TRBV28 to TRBJ2-5, with 9 positions matching TRBD1. Germline trimming cut 6 bases from V and 1 base from J; bases unmatched to any gene: 6. Germline V CDR1 and CDR2: MDHEN, SYDVKM. This CDR3 region has 15 residues.

This chain links TRBV9 with TRBJ1-2, with TRBD1 matching over 7 bases. Per germline, CDR1 SGDLS and CDR2 YYNGEE. The CDR3 consists of 15 residues. V lost 3 bases, J lost 8 bases, and 13 bases stayed unmatched. The CDR3 DNA follows: TGTGCCAGCAGCGCTGGGACAGCGAGGTTGGGCGGCTACACCTTC. Translating it yields CASSAGTARLGGYTF.